The rows below give T cell receptor beta chains drawn from one sample of a study of T cell changes during pregnancy in multiple sclerosis. Repertoires were generated with immunoSEQ multiplex PCR, while TCRdb's copy carries only in-frame clones and drops some. Altogether tens of thousands of clones are present, about 90% being singletons, with the ten largest covering 1.3%. Sequencing used peripheral blood, obtained in the second trimester of pregnancy. The receptors were sampled from a female donor in good health, enrolled as a control in a pregnancy study. CDR3s include the opening cysteine and the closing phenylalanine or tryptophan. Each record gives: V gene, J gene, CDR3 protein.

v_gene: TRBV4-2
j_gene: TRBJ2-5
CDR3aa: CASSQDRGSQETQYF

v_gene: TRBV29-1
j_gene: TRBJ2-7
CDR3aa: CSFEGGSYEQYF

v_gene: TRBV11-3
j_gene: TRBJ2-7
CDR3aa: CASSLLQGYEQYF

v_gene: TRBV9
j_gene: TRBJ1-1
CDR3aa: CASSVEVAGWGKNTEAFF

v_gene: TRBV6-5
j_gene: TRBJ2-2
CDR3aa: CASSYSSGTGELFF

v_gene: TRBV7-2
j_gene: TRBJ2-3
CDR3aa: CASSALAGLRTDTQYF

v_gene: TRBV28
j_gene: TRBJ2-1
CDR3aa: CASSLLAGTGNEQFF

v_gene: TRBV29-1
j_gene: TRBJ2-2
CDR3aa: CSVGGVLTGELFF

v_gene: TRBV25-1
j_gene: TRBJ1-3
CDR3aa: CASSGPGQGFGNTIYF

v_gene: TRBV5-6
j_gene: TRBJ2-1
CDR3aa: CASSLGGWTSGRIEQFF

v_gene: TRBV5-6
j_gene: TRBJ2-6
CDR3aa: CASSFGQSGANVLTF

v_gene: TRBV18
j_gene: TRBJ2-1
CDR3aa: CASSPRGGEQFF

v_gene: TRBV28
j_gene: TRBJ1-3
CDR3aa: CASSLRTGSGNTIYF

v_gene: TRBV11-2
j_gene: TRBJ2-2
CDR3aa: CASSPRGELFF

v_gene: TRBV5-1
j_gene: TRBJ2-5
CDR3aa: CASSLSSGTLKTQYF

v_gene: TRBV6-6
j_gene: TRBJ2-7
CDR3aa: CASSAPGQREQYF

v_gene: TRBV28
j_gene: TRBJ1-5
CDR3aa: CASRPPGPSNQPQHF

v_gene: TRBV14
j_gene: TRBJ1-1
CDR3aa: CASSQGYVNTEAFF

v_gene: TRBV28
j_gene: TRBJ1-5
CDR3aa: CASSPSWIYSNQPQHF

v_gene: TRBV2
j_gene: TRBJ1-2
CDR3aa: CASSEGPPGVYGYTF

v_gene: TRBV27
j_gene: TRBJ2-7
CDR3aa: CASSRPLAYEQYF

v_gene: TRBV11-2
j_gene: TRBJ2-1
CDR3aa: CASTSRTGEVGSYNEQFF

v_gene: TRBV13
j_gene: TRBJ2-1
CDR3aa: CASSLGRGGNIRDEQFF

v_gene: TRBV10-3
j_gene: TRBJ2-7
CDR3aa: CAISESTDTPYEQYF

v_gene: TRBV11-2
j_gene: TRBJ2-5
CDR3aa: CASSLGEAETQYF

v_gene: TRBV13
j_gene: TRBJ2-3
CDR3aa: CASSLAGARNTQYF

v_gene: TRBV7-2
j_gene: TRBJ2-7
CDR3aa: CASSPAAEYEQYF

v_gene: TRBV29-1
j_gene: TRBJ2-7
CDR3aa: CSVARGRFYEQYF

v_gene: TRBV28
j_gene: TRBJ2-1
CDR3aa: CASSQQTGSNEQFF

v_gene: TRBV7-9
j_gene: TRBJ2-7
CDR3aa: CASSPLAGGYEQYF

v_gene: TRBV6-1
j_gene: TRBJ2-7
CDR3aa: CASGTSGSSYEQYF

v_gene: TRBV5-1
j_gene: TRBJ2-2
CDR3aa: CASSYETNTGELFF

v_gene: TRBV6-5
j_gene: TRBJ1-1
CDR3aa: CASSYNRAKTEAFF

v_gene: TRBV6-5
j_gene: TRBJ2-1
CDR3aa: CASRQTSGFYNEQFF

v_gene: TRBV30
j_gene: TRBJ1-6
CDR3aa: CAWTQGGWSGNSPLHF

v_gene: TRBV6-6
j_gene: TRBJ2-3
CDR3aa: CASSSVGQYF

v_gene: TRBV7-9
j_gene: TRBJ1-2
CDR3aa: CASSIPEELNYGYTF

v_gene: TRBV5-1
j_gene: TRBJ2-1
CDR3aa: CASSLASGGANEQFF

v_gene: TRBV30
j_gene: TRBJ2-7
CDR3aa: CAWSGGSGRNYYEQYF

v_gene: TRBV4-2
j_gene: TRBJ2-1
CDR3aa: CASSQFKHSYNEQFF

v_gene: TRBV27
j_gene: TRBJ1-5
CDR3aa: CASSPLTGDQPQHF

v_gene: TRBV5-6
j_gene: TRBJ2-3
CDR3aa: CASSLGGADTQYF

v_gene: TRBV6-1
j_gene: TRBJ1-2
CDR3aa: CASSDPSTGIGYTF

v_gene: TRBV28
j_gene: TRBJ2-7
CDR3aa: CASSFELAGPYEQYF

v_gene: TRBV5-1
j_gene: TRBJ2-7
CDR3aa: CASSLQGGEQYF

v_gene: TRBV19
j_gene: TRBJ2-7
CDR3aa: CASRSPGVKEQYF